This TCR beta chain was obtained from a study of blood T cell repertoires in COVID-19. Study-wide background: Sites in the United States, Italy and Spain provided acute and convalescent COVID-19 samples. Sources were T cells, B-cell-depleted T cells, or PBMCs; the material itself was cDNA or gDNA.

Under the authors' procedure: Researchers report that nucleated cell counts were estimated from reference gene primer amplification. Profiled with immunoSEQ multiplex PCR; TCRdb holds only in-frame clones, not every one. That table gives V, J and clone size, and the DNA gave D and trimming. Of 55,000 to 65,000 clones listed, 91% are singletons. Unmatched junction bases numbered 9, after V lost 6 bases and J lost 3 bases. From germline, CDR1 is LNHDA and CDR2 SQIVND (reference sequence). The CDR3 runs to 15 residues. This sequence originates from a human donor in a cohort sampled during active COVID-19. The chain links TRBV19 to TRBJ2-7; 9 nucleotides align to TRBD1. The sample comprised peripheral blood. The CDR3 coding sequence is TGTGCCAGTAGCCGCACCGGGACAGGGATCTACGAGCAGTACTTC. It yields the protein CASSRTGTGIYEQYF.